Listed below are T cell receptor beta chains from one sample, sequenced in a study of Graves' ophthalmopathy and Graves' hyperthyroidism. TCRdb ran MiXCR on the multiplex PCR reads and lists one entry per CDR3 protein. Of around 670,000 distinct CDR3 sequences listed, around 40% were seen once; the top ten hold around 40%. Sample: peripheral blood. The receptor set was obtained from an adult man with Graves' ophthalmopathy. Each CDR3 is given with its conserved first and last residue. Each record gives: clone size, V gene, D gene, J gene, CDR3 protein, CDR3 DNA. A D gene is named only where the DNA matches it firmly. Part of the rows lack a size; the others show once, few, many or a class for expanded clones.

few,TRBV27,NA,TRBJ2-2,CASSLIASTGELFF,TGTGCCAGCAGCCTAATAGCGAGCACCGGGGAGCTGTTTTTT
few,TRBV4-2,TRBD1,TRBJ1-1,CASSQRDRGNTEAFF,TGTGCCAGCAGCCAGCGGGACAGGGGGAACACTGAAGCTTTCTTT
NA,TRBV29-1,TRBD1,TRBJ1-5,CSVRQGGLDQPQHF,TGCAGCGTCCGTCAAGGGGGCTTGGATCAGCCCCAGCATTTT
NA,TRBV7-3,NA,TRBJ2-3,CASSGGTTDTQYF,TGTGCCAGCAGCGGAGGGACCACAGATACGCAGTATTTT
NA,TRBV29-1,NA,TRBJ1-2,CSVGAYGYTF,TGCAGCGTGGGGGCCTATGGCTACACCTTC
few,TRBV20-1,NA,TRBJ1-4,CSARAVGLSEKLFF,TGCAGTGCTAGAGCTGTGGGACTGTCTGAAAAACTGTTTTTT
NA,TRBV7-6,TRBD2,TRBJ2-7,CASSQEFSGGAYEQYF,TGTGCCAGCAGCCAAGAGTTTAGCGGGGGGGCCTACGAGCAGTACTTC
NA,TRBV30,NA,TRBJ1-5,CAWSKGRGNQPQHF,TGTGCCTGGAGTAAGGGTAGGGGCAATCAGCCCCAGCATTTT
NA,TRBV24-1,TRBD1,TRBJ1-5,CASSPAGTGNQPQHF,TGTGCCAGCTCCCCAGCCGGGACAGGCAATCAGCCCCAGCATTTT
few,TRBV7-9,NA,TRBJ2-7,CASSPKGNYEQYF,TGTGCCAGCAGCCCGAAAGGGAATTACGAGCAGTACTTC
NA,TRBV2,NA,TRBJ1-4,CASSASGLINEKLFF,TGTGCCAGCAGTGCTTCGGGACTGATTAATGAAAAACTGTTTTTT
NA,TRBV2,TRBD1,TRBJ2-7,CASSLDRGGPIPYEQYF,TGTGCCAGCAGTTTGGACAGGGGGGGGCCTATACCCTACGAGCAGTACTTC
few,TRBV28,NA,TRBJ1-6,CASRETRGRDSPLHF,TGTGCCAGCAGGGAGACAAGGGGCCGCGATTCACCCCTCCACTTT
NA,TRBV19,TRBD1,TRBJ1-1,CASSSHGTGVFF,TGTGCCAGTAGTAGCCACGGGACAGGGGTTTTCTTT
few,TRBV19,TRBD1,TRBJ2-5,CASSTRTGAFQETQYF,TGTGCCAGTAGTACGAGGACAGGGGCCTTCCAAGAGACCCAGTACTTC
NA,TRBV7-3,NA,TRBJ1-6,CASSQDTKGSSYNSPLHF,TGCGCCAGCAGCCAAGATACTAAGGGGAGCTCCTATAATTCACCCCTCCACTTT
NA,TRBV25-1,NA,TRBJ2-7,CASSLFSVFGEQYF,TGTGCCAGCAGTTTATTTTCAGTTTTCGGCGAGCAGTACTTC
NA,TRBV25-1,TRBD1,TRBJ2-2,CASSPGTGMAGELFF,TGTGCCAGCAGTCCCGGGACAGGGATGGCCGGGGAGCTGTTTTTT
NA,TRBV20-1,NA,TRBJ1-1,CSATRGGSTEAFF,TGCAGTGCCACGAGGGGAGGGAGCACTGAAGCTTTCTTT
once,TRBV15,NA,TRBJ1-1,CATSRDLGAEAFF,TGTGCCACCAGCAGAGATTTAGGGGCTGAAGCTTTCTTT
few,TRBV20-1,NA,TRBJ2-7,CSALQGSSYEQYF,TGCAGTGCTCTGCAGGGGTCTAGCTACGAGCAGTACTTC
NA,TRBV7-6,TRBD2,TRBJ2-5,CASSGEGLRETQYF,TGTGCCAGCAGTGGGGAGGGACTCCGGGAGACCCAGTACTTC
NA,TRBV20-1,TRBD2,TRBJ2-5,CSSYPGLAGETQYF,TGCAGTTCTTATCCGGGACTAGCGGGAGAGACCCAGTACTTC
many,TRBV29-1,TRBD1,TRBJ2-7,CSVRQGPYEQYF,TGCAGCGTTCGACAGGGACCCTACGAGCAGTACTTC
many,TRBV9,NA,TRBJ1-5,CASSRADNQPQHF,TGTGCCAGCAGCCGAGCAGACAATCAGCCCCAGCATTTT
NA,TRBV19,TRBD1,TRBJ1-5,CASGTVLQPQHF,TGTGCCAGTGGGACAGTCTTGCAGCCCCAGCATTTT
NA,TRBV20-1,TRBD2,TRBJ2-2,CSARTSGSRDTGELFF,TGCAGTGCTCGGACTAGCGGGAGTAGGGACACCGGGGAGCTGTTTTTT
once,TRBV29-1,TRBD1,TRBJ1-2,CSAGQDRYTF,TGCAGCGCCGGACAGGACCGCTACACCTTC
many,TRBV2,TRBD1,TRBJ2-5,CASSTGTGKTQYF,TGTGCCAGCAGTACTGGGACAGGGAAGACCCAGTACTTC
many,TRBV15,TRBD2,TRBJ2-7,CATSRGQAGTYEQYF,TGTGCCACCAGCAGAGGTCAAGCGGGGACCTACGAGCAGTACTTC
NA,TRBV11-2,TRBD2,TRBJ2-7,CASSLGASGTYEQYF,TGTGCCAGCAGCTTAGGGGCTAGCGGGACATACGAGCAGTACTTC
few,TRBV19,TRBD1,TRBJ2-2,CASSITGVGTGELFF,TGTGCCAGTAGTATTACAGGGGTAGGCACCGGGGAGCTGTTTTTT
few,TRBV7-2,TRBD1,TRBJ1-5,CASSLVAGGGRGQPQHF,TGTGCCAGCAGCTTAGTCGCAGGGGGCGGTCGTGGTCAGCCCCAGCATTTT
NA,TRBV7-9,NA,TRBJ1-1,CASSSKTAGQNTEAFF,TGTGCCAGCAGCTCAAAGACGGCTGGGCAAAACACTGAAGCTTTCTTT
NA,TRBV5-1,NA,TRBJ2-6,CASSTHTTSWGANVLTF,TGCGCCAGCAGCACACATACGACTTCGTGGGGGGCCAACGTCCTGACTTTC
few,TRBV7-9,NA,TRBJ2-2,CAGARSNTGELFF,TGTGCCGGGGCCAGATCGAACACCGGGGAGCTGTTTTTT
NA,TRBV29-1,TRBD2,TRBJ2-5,CSVRKRGQETQYF,TGCAGCGTCCGAAAGCGGGGCCAAGAGACCCAGTACTTC